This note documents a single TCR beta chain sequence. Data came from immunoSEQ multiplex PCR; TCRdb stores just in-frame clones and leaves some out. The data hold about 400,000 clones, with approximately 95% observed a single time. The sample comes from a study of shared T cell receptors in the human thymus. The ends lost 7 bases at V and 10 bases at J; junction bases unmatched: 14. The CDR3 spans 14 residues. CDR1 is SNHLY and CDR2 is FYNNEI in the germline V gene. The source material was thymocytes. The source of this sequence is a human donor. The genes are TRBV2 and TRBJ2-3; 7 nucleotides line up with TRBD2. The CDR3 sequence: CASTGGPSRLAQYF. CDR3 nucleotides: TGTGCCAGCACGGGGGGACCGAGCAGGTTGGCGCAGTATTTT. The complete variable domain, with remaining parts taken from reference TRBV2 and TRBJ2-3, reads EPEVTQTPSHQVTQMGQEVILRCVPISNHLYFYWYRQILGQKVEFLVSFYNNEISEKSEIFDDQFSVERPDGSNFTLKIRSTKLEDSAMYFCASTGGPSRLAQYFGPGTRLTVL.